This T cell receptor (beta chain) originates from a study of technical replicates of blood from a few donors. Sequencing used immunoSEQ multiplex PCR; TCRdb keeps in-frame clones, though not all of them. The sample includes roughly 100,000 clones, almost 97% of them seen just once. Germline CDR1 and CDR2: SGHAT and FQDESV (reference sequence). The CDR3 totals 14 residues. V shed 6 bases and J 4 bases; nucleotides not matched to a gene: 6. The V gene is TRBV11-1, the J gene TRBJ1-1, with 9 bases that match TRBD1. This clonotype was sampled from a human donor in good health. The sequenced material came from T cells isolated from PBMCs. CDR3 nucleotide sequence: TGTGCCAGCAGTTACAGGGGGCTTAGCACTGAAGCTTTCTTT. This sequence encodes CASSYRGLSTEAFF.